Below, one T cell receptor (beta chain) is given with its context. These data come from a study of blood T cell repertoires in COVID-19. Looking at the study overall: Italy, Spain and the United States were the sources of the convalescent and acute COVID-19 samples.

The protocol was immunoSEQ multiplex PCR, while the TCRdb copy is restricted to in-frame clones and leaves out a portion. This sample has around 150,000 clones; 70% to 90% occur once, and the top ten carry around 6.7%. Sample: PBMCs or T cells enriched from blood (not recorded which). The TCR originated in a woman in her forties or fifties who had recovered from COVID-19.

This chain's CDR3 is CATSRATGVWADTQYF. The CDR3 nucleotides are TGTGCCACCAGCAGAGCGACAGGGGTCTGGGCAGATACGCAGTATTTT. The chain uses TRBV15 and TRBJ2-3; 8 positions match TRBD1. Germline trimming cut 1 base from V and 4 bases from J; bases unmatched to any gene: 7. Germline-derived CDR1 and CDR2 are LNHNV and YYDKDF (reference sequence). This CDR3 contains 16 residues.